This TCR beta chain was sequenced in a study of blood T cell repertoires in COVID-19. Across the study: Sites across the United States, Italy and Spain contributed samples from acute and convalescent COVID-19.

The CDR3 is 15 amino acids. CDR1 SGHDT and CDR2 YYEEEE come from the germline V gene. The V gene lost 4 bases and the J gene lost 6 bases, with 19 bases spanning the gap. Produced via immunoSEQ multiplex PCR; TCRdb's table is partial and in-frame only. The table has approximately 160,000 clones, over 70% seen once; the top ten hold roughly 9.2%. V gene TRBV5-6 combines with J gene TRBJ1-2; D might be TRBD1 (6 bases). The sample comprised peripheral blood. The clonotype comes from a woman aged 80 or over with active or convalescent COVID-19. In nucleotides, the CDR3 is TGTGCCAGCAGCCCGGGGGGCCGGGGTAATCATGGCTACACCTTC. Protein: CASSPGGRGNHGYTF.